The rows below give T cell receptor beta chains drawn from one sample of a study of blood T cell repertoires in COVID-19. This table comes from immunoSEQ multiplex PCR, and its TCRdb copy is limited to in-frame clones, with some not included. Among fewer than 300,000 clones listed, under 90% were seen once. The sequenced material came from peripheral blood. The receptors originated from a woman aged 55-75 years with active or convalescent COVID-19. Both conserved end residues are part of each CDR3. The D gene is left open where the match is weak. For some rows the clone size is stated as once, few or many, or as a class when expanded; others skip it.

>NA|TRBV15|NA|TRBJ1-6
CATSRDPRENSPLHF
TGTGCCACCAGCAGAGATCCAAGGGAGAATTCACCCCTCCACTTT
>NA|TRBV6-5|NA|TRBJ1-6
CASAGGNNSPLHF
TGTGCCAGCGCTGGAGGGAATAATTCACCCCTCCACTTT
>NA|TRBV7-9|NA|TRBJ1-6
CASGPGNYNSPLHF
TGTGCCAGCGGTCCAGGGAACTATAATTCACCCCTCCACTTT
>once|TRBV7-3|NA|TRBJ2-3
CASSLSRGDTQYF
TGTGCCAGCAGCTTAAGTAGGGGGGATACGCAGTATTTT
>once|TRBV7-9|TRBD2|TRBJ2-3
CASSRTSGGNVDTQYF
TGTGCCAGCAGCAGGACTAGCGGGGGAAATGTAGATACGCAGTATTTT
>NA|TRBV6-5|TRBD2|TRBJ2-1
CASISTSGGVNEQFF
TGTGCCAGCATCTCGACTAGCGGGGGGGTAAATGAGCAGTTCTTC
>NA|TRBV29-1|NA|TRBJ1-3
CSVDSGTWGNTIYF
TGCAGCGTTGATTCAGGAACCTGGGGAAACACCATATATTTT
>NA|TRBV19|TRBD1|TRBJ1-6
CASSPRTGSPLHF
TGTGCCAGTAGTCCCCGGACAGGTTCACCCCTCCACTTT
>many|TRBV7-9|NA|TRBJ1-2
CASNRGSGHTF
TGTGCCAGCAATCGGGGGTCCGGGCATACCTTC
>few|TRBV11-2|TRBD1|TRBJ2-7
CASRTILTGASYEQYF
TGTGCCAGCCGAACTATTCTGACAGGGGCGAGCTACGAGCAGTACTTC
>NA|TRBV18|NA|TRBJ1-2
CASSPPSTGRGRYGGYTF
TGTGCCAGCTCACCACCGTCAACAGGGAGGGGTCGATATGGTGGCTACACCTTC
>NA|TRBV5-6|NA|TRBJ1-2
CASSMGSLRGSNGYTF
TGTGCCAGCAGCATGGGGTCTTTGCGGGGGAGTAATGGCTACACCTTC
>NA|TRBV4-1|NA|TRBJ2-7
CASSPGLVTYEQYF
TGCGCCAGCAGTCCGGGGTTGGTGACCTACGAGCAGTACTTC
>NA|TRBV19|TRBD1|TRBJ1-2
CASSTRTGGLYYGYTF
TGTGCCAGTAGTACGCGGACAGGGGGTCTTTACTATGGCTACACCTTC
>NA|TRBV12-3/TRBV12-4|NA|TRBJ2-5
CASTNLASETQYF
TGTGCCAGCACCAACCTAGCGTCCGAGACCCAGTACTTC
>few|TRBV6-6|NA|TRBJ1-3
CASSYPPGGSGNTIYF
TGTGCCAGCAGTTACCCACCGGGAGGCTCTGGAAACACCATATATTTT
>NA|TRBV27|NA|TRBJ1-2
CASSLAGLPDYGYTF
TGTGCCAGCAGTTTAGCAGGTTTACCCGACTATGGCTACACCTTC
>NA|TRBV5-1|NA|TRBJ2-7
CASSLRAAGEQYF
TGCGCCAGCAGCTTACGGGCGGCGGGAGAGCAGTACTTC
>once|TRBV5-6|TRBD1|TRBJ1-6
CASRGPGTGISPLHF
TGTGCCAGCAGGGGGCCCGGGACAGGGATCTCACCCCTCCACTTT
>NA|TRBV3-1/TRBV3-2|NA|TRBJ1-5
CASSQGAQGTNQPQHF
TGTGCCAGCAGCCAAGGGGCACAGGGAACCAATCAGCCCCAGCATTTT
>once|TRBV7-6|NA|TRBJ2-5
CASSETSWETQYF
TGTGCCAGCAGCGAGACTAGTTGGGAGACCCAGTACTTC
>NA|TRBV6-6|NA|TRBJ1-5
CASSPRGGAGVSNQPQHF
TGTGCCAGCAGTCCCCGAGGAGGCGCTGGGGTCAGCAATCAGCCCCAGCATTTT
>NA|TRBV3-1/TRBV3-2|NA|TRBJ1-1
CASSQGATEAFF
TGTGCCAGCAGCCAGGGGGCCACTGAAGCTTTCTTT
>NA|TRBV9|TRBD2|TRBJ2-1
CASSGTSGSYNEQFF
TGTGCCAGCAGCGGAACTAGCGGGTCTTACAATGAGCAGTTCTTC
>once|TRBV15|NA|TRBJ1-1
CATSMRGNTEAFF
TGTGCCACCAGCATGCGGGGGAACACTGAAGCTTTCTTT
>NA|TRBV2|NA|TRBJ1-5
CASSVGGIQPQHF
TGTGCCAGCAGTGTGGGGGGGATTCAGCCCCAGCATTTT
>NA|TRBV10-3|TRBD1|TRBJ2-7
CAISSRDRSSYEQYF
TGTGCCATCAGTTCCCGGGACAGGAGTTCCTACGAGCAGTACTTC
>NA|TRBV9|NA|TRBJ2-2
CASSVRGQNTGELFF
TGTGCCAGCAGCGTAAGGGGACAGAACACCGGGGAGCTGTTTTTT
>NA|TRBV3-1/TRBV3-2|TRBD1|TRBJ2-1
CASSHPDRGWDEQFF
TGTGCCAGCAGCCACCCAGACAGGGGTTGGGATGAGCAGTTCTTC
>once|TRBV7-3|TRBD2|TRBJ2-2
CASSSGGGPMNTGELFF
TGTGCCAGCAGCTCGGGCGGGGGGCCTATGAACACCGGGGAGCTGTTTTTT
>NA|TRBV7-6|NA|TRBJ1-4
CASSFRRSGDEKLFF
TGTGCCAGCAGCTTCAGGCGGTCGGGGGATGAAAAACTGTTTTTT
>NA|TRBV4-3|NA|TRBJ2-2
CASSLRSAPHTGELFF
TGCGCCAGCAGCCTCCGTAGCGCGCCCCACACCGGGGAGCTGTTTTTT
>NA|TRBV4-1|NA|TRBJ1-2
CASSSVGGRGTF
TGCGCCAGCAGCTCGGTCGGCGGCAGAGGCACCTTC
>NA|TRBV7-9|TRBD1|TRBJ2-2
CASSSRTGGSTGELFF
TGTGCCAGCAGCTCACGGACAGGGGGAAGCACCGGGGAGCTGTTTTTT
>NA|TRBV6-2/TRBV6-3|TRBD2|TRBJ2-7
CASSSRTSSIIRWQYF
TGTGCCAGCAGTTCCAGGACTAGTTCAATTATACGATGGCAGTACTTC
>NA|TRBV7-9|NA|TRBJ2-7
CASRGRGRGAEFSTYEQYF
TGTGCCAGCAGGGGCCGGGGCAGGGGGGCCGAATTCTCTACCTACGAGCAGTACTTC
>NA|TRBV5-4|TRBD2|TRBJ2-5
CASRELAGAQETQYF
TGTGCCAGCAGAGAACTAGCGGGGGCCCAAGAGACCCAGTACTTC
>once|TRBV7-3|NA|TRBJ1-2
CASSSGREYGYTF
TGTGCCAGCAGCTCGGGACGGGAGTATGGCTACACCTTC
>NA|TRBV29-1|NA|TRBJ2-3
CSASTGLSTDTQYF
TGCAGCGCTTCGACAGGCCTGAGCACAGATACGCAGTATTTT
>NA|TRBV10-3|NA|TRBJ1-2
CAISELGRGDYGYTF
TGTGCCATCAGTGAGTTGGGACGGGGGGACTATGGCTACACCTTC
>NA|TRBV3-1/TRBV3-2|NA|TRBJ1-2
CASRGEGGYGYTF
TGTGCCAGCAGGGGGGAGGGGGGCTATGGCTACACCTTC
>NA|TRBV5-6|NA|TRBJ1-5
CASSFRDDQPQHF
TGTGCCAGCAGCTTCCGGGATGATCAGCCCCAGCATTTT
>NA|TRBV9|NA|TRBJ2-6
CASSVGGGSGANVLTF
TGTGCCAGCAGCGTAGGAGGGGGTTCCGGGGCCAACGTCCTGACTTTC
>NA|TRBV12-5|TRBD1|TRBJ1-1
CASGGTGPNTEAFF
TGTGCTAGTGGGGGGACAGGACCGAACACTGAAGCTTTCTTT
>NA|TRBV30|NA|TRBJ1-5
CAWSAPGILSNQPQHF
TGTGCCTGGAGTGCCCCTGGCATCCTGAGCAATCAGCCCCAGCATTTT
>NA|TRBV29-1|NA|TRBJ1-1
CSVDWALMNTEAFF
TGCAGCGTTGATTGGGCGCTCATGAACACTGAAGCTTTCTTT
>NA|TRBV6-4|NA|TRBJ1-3
CASTYIKTDSGNTIYF
TGTGCCAGCACCTACATTAAGACAGACTCTGGAAACACCATATATTTT
>few|TRBV4-1|TRBD2|TRBJ2-7
CASSLKRGETYEQYF
TGCGCCAGCAGCCTTAAGCGGGGGGAGACCTACGAGCAGTACTTC
>NA|TRBV20-1|TRBD1|TRBJ2-6
CSASGTGLPGANVLTF
TGCAGTGCTAGTGGGACAGGGCTCCCTGGGGCCAACGTCCTGACTTTC
>NA|TRBV20-1|TRBD2|TRBJ2-1
CSASGGLAGELYNEQFF
TGCAGTGCTAGTGGGGGACTAGCGGGGGAGCTATACAATGAGCAGTTCTTC
>few|TRBV9|NA|TRBJ2-2
CASSVQGSYTGELFF
TGTGCCAGCAGCGTTCAGGGATCTTACACCGGGGAGCTGTTTTTT
>NA|TRBV11-2|TRBD2|TRBJ2-3
CASRPSIAGAGDTQYF
TGTGCCAGCAGGCCATCCATAGCGGGGGCGGGAGATACGCAGTATTTT
>few|TRBV6-2/TRBV6-3|TRBD1|TRBJ1-6
CASSNTPGQVNSPLHF
TGTGCCAGCAGCAACACGCCGGGACAGGTTAATTCACCCCTCCACTTT
>NA|TRBV27|TRBD1|TRBJ2-2
CASSLEAGQGAGELFF
TGTGCCAGCAGTTTAGAGGCGGGACAGGGGGCCGGGGAGCTGTTTTTT
>few|TRBV18|TRBD1|TRBJ1-3
CASSTDREPGNTIYF
TGTGCCAGCTCCACGGACAGGGAACCGGGGAACACCATATATTTT
>NA|TRBV6-7|TRBD1|TRBJ1-1
CASRKDRGRLNTEAFF
TGTGCCAGCAGGAAGGACAGGGGAAGGCTTAACACTGAAGCTTTCTTT
>NA|TRBV7-3|TRBD2|TRBJ2-1
CASSLAGGHNEQFF
TGTGCCAGCAGCTTAGCGGGGGGTCACAATGAGCAGTTCTTC